The clone carrying this T cell receptor beta chain has just a few counts. The template, approximately 500 ng total RNA, yielded TCR beta cDNA made with a constant-region primer. Amplification in three nested multiplex PCR rounds with slightly modified ARM-PCR gave rise to TCR beta libraries. TRBV1-TRBV30 forward primers paired with a C-beta reverse primer drove the first two PCR rounds, 10 cycles each. TCRdb reprocessed the multiplex PCR reads with MiXCR, giving one entry per CDR3 protein. This table holds about 74,000 distinct CDR3 sequences, almost 70% found once. The germline CDR1 and CDR2 sequences are SQVTM and ANQGSEA. The CDR3 runs to 14 residues. V lost 1 base, J lost 6 bases, and 6 bases stayed unmatched. This entry belongs to a study of tumor-infiltrating lymphocytes in primary liver carcinoma. For the study at large: All patients, whether men or women, fell within 30 to 69 years of age.

DNA and RNA were both co-extracted from about 19-30 mg of bulk tissue that had not been sorted. Surgeons treated the primary liver carcinoma of the patients by surgical resection. Sequenced: liver tumor tissue from sampling region 4. Regarding subset: tumor region T4, right-lateral pole. This sequence originates from a man aged 40-49 years with primary liver carcinoma and hepatitis B virus infection. V usage is TRBV29-1 and J usage is TRBJ2-3, with TRBD2 identical over 8 bases. This chain's CDR3 is CSVEVYSGTDTQYF. DNA for the CDR3: TGCAGCGTTGAAGTGTATAGCGGGACGGATACGCAGTATTTT.